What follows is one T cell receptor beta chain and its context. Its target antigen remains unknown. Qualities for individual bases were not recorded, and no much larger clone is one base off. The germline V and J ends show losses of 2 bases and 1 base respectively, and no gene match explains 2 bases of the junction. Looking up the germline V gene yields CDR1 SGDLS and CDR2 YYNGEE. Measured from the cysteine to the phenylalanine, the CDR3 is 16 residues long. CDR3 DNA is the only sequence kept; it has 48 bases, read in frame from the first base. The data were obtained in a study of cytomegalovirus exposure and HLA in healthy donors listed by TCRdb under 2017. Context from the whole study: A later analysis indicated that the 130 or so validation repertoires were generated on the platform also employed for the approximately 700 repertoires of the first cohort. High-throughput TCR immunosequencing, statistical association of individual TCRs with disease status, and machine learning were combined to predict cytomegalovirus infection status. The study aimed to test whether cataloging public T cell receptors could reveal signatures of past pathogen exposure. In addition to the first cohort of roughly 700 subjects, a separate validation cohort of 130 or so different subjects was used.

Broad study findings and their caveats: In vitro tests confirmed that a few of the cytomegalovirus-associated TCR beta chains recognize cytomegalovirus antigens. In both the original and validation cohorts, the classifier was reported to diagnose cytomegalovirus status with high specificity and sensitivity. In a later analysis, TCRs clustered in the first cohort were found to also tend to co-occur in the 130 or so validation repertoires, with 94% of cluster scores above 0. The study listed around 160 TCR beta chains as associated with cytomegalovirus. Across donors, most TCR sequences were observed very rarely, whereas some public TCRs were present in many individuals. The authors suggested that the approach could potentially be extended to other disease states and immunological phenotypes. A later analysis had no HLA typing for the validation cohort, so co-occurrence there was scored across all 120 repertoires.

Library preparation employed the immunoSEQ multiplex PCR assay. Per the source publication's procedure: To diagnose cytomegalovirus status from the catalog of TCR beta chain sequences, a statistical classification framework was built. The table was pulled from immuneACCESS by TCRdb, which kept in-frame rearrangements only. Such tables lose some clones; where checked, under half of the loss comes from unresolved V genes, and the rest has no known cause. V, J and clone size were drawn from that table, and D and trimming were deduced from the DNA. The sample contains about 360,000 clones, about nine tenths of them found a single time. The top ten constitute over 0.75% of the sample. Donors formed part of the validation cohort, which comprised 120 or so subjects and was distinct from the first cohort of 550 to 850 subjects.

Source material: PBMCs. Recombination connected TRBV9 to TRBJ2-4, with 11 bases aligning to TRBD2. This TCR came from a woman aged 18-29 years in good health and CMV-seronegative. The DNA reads TGTGCCAGCAGCGTGTCTAGCGGGAGGGCCAAAAACATTCAGTACTTC. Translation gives CASSVSSGRAKNIQYF.